These 27 T cell receptor beta chains came from one sample sequenced in a study of beta chain features in type 1 diabetes. Study-level results: Shortening that was moderate but significant affected the TCRB CDR3s of Type 1 diabetes patients in all four CD4+ subsets.

The sequenced template was cDNA made from the entire isolated RNA. Sequencing was performed with immunoSEQ multiplex PCR; in TCRdb, only in-frame clones are kept and a portion is missing. The sample holds 640,000 or so clones, around 15% seen once. No antigen is known for these receptors. Specimen: naive CD4+ T cells from blood. All receptors come from a man aged 18 to 29 with type 1 diabetes.

This clone was seen a handful of times. This chain links TRBV7-6 with TRBJ2-6, with TRBD1 matching over 11 bases. V shed 2 bases and J 2 bases; nucleotides not matched to a gene: 2. The CDR3 loop spans 17 amino acids. Germline CDR1 is SGHVS and CDR2 is FNYEAQ. CDR3 sequence: CASSLRDRGTGANVLTF. The CDR3 nucleotides read TGTGCCAGCAGCTTACGGGACAGGGGGACTGGGGCCAACGTCCTGACTTTC.

This clone was counted a few times. Here the CDR3 DNA reads TGTGCCAGTAGTATAGGGACTAGCGGGGCCTACAATGAGCAGTTCTTC. Protein: CASSIGTSGAYNEQFF. The rearrangement joins TRBV19 to TRBJ2-1; 12 nucleotides match TRBD2. The germline CDR1 and CDR2 sequences are LNHDA and SQIVND (reference sequence). Germline trimming cut 1 base from V and 2 bases from J; bases unmatched to any gene: 0. CDR3 size: 16 residues.

This clone was seen more than once but under ten times. The chain employs TRBV7-2 and TRBJ2-5, with D perhaps TRBD1 (6 bases). Germline loops: CDR1 SGHTA, CDR2 FQGNSA. V was clipped by 5 bases and J by 4 bases, with 11 bases between them. CDR3 size: 13 residues. The CDR3 DNA reads as TGTGCCAGCAGCCCTACAGGGAGAGAGACCCAGTACTTC. Translating it yields CASSPTGRETQYF.

This clone was picked up a small number of times. The chain combines TRBV6-6 with TRBJ2-3; tentative D call: TRBD2 (6 bases). The CDR3 extends over 14 amino acids. Germline assignment: CDR1 MNHNY and CDR2 SVGAGI (reference sequence). V dropped 8 bases and J dropped 6 bases, with 18 bases sitting between them. CDR3 DNA sequence: TGTGCCAGCCAAGGAGGGAGTGGTTTCGATACGCAGTATTTT. Amino acids: CASQGGSGFDTQYF.

V usage is TRBV7-9 and J usage is TRBJ2-3, with D hard to call. Germline V gene data show CDR1 as SEHNR and CDR2 as FQNEAQ (reference sequence). The CDR3 length is 13 residues. Trimming took 5 bases from V and 8 from J, leaving 14 bases between them. The chain's CDR3 is CASSQGSAATQYF. DNA for the CDR3: TGTGCCAGCAGCCAAGGCTCCGCCGCTACGCAGTATTTT.

The sample holds a few counts of this clone. The chain carries TRBV19 and TRBJ2-1; no clear D gene. Germline loops: CDR1 LNHDA, CDR2 SQIVND (reference sequence). The length of the CDR3 is 14 residues. V was shortened by 5 bases and J by 5 bases, with 13 bases between the two germline ends. The CDR3 nucleotides are TGTGCCAGTAGTGGGTCGTCTGCAAACAATGAGCAGTTCTTC. Translation: CASSGSSANNEQFF.

This clone was seen more than once but under ten times. The chain recombines TRBV10-3 with TRBJ1-6; 7 bases are a match to TRBD1. In germline, CDR1 is ENHRY, CDR2 SYGVKD. The CDR3 has 15 residues. The ends lost 4 bases at V and 7 bases at J; junction bases unmatched: 7. Here the CDR3 reads CAISAGGTENSPLHF. As DNA, the CDR3 is TGTGCCATCAGTGCGGGAGGGACAGAGAATTCACCCCTCCACTTT.

This clone has only a few counts. The genes are TRBV30 and TRBJ1-1; TRBD1 matches 9 bases. Germline V CDR1 and CDR2: GTSNPN, SVGIG (reference sequence). V lost 2 bases and J lost 4; bases outside the gene matches: 8. CDR3 size: 15 residues. CDR3 sequence (DNA): TGTGCCTGGAGTACTACAGGGGGCGCGGGCACTGAAGCTTTCTTT. Translated, it gives CAWSTTGGAGTEAFF.

This sequence joins TRBV27 and TRBJ1-1, with D hard to call. Germline CDR1 reads MNHEY; CDR2 reads SMNVEV (reference sequence). The germline V and J ends were trimmed by 5 bases and 7 bases, with 17 bases remaining between them. The CDR3 has 14 residues. The CDR3 protein is CASSPTAPYVEAFF. The CDR3 DNA follows: TGTGCCAGCAGTCCTACAGCCCCTTACGTTGAAGCTTTCTTT.

This clone was counted only a few times. The chain has TRBV28 and TRBJ1-5, with D possibly matching TRBD1 (6 bases). Trimming cost V 2 bases and J 7 bases, with 15 bases left between them. This CDR3 comprises 15 residues. From germline, CDR1 is MDHEN and CDR2 SYDVKM. As DNA, the CDR3 is TGTGCCAGCAGTTTAGGATACAGGGATGCGCAGCCCCAGCATTTT. Translated: CASSLGYRDAQPQHF.

V usage is TRBV27 and J usage is TRBJ2-7; a possible D gene is TRBD2 (6 bases). Germline values: CDR1 MNHEY, CDR2 SMNVEV (reference sequence). The ends were cut back, 2 bases at V and 4 bases at J, with 12 bases in the middle. CDR3 length: 14 residues. The CDR3, as DNA: TGTGCCAGCAGTTTAGCGGGGACCCAATACGAGCAGTACTTC. Its protein product is CASSLAGTQYEQYF.

The chain links TRBV18 to TRBJ2-7, with unresolved D. Trimming removed 4 bases from V and 2 bases from J, with 15 bases in between. The germline gives CDR1 KGHSH, CDR2 LQKENI. CDR3 length: 15 residues. The chain's CDR3 is CASSLSGSQTYEQYF. The CDR3, as DNA: TGTGCCAGCTCACTGTCGGGCAGCCAAACCTACGAGCAGTACTTC.

This clone occurred a few times. CDR3 amino acids: CASSLGSLAGDTDTQYF. The CDR3 DNA reads TGTGCCAGCAGCTTAGGGTCGCTAGCGGGGGATACAGATACGCAGTATTTT. J is TRBJ2-3 and V is TRBV11-2; 10 positions match TRBD2. Germline assignment: CDR1 SGHAT and CDR2 FQNNGV. J was trimmed by 3 bases and V by 1 base; bases with no gene match: 7. The CDR3 spans 17 residues.

This clone has a handful of counts. The chain carries TRBV4-1 and TRBJ2-1; D possibly uses TRBD1 or TRBD2 (6 bases each). Trimming removed 4 bases from V and 7 bases from J, with 14 bases in between. Germline V gene lookup returns CDR1 MGHRA and CDR2 YSYEKL. The length of the CDR3 is 14 residues. CDR3 residues: CASSLWGAENEQFF. CDR3 coding DNA: TGCGCCAGCAGCCTCTGGGGGGCAGAGAATGAGCAGTTCTTC.

The chain has TRBV5-6 and TRBJ1-4; D not resolved. This CDR3 region has 14 residues. V lost 2 bases, J lost 13 bases, and 18 bases lay in between. Germline V gene lookup returns CDR1 SGHDT and CDR2 YYEEEE. This chain's CDR3 is CASSFGQSGVGLFF. CDR3 bases: TGTGCCAGCAGCTTCGGGCAGTCCGGGGTGGGACTGTTTTTT.

This clone has just a few counts. The V call is TRBV29-1, the J call TRBJ1-4; 7 positions match TRBD1. In germline, CDR1 is SQVTM, CDR2 ANQGSEA. The CDR3 runs to 13 residues. The trim removed 6 bases at V and 3 bases at J, leaving 4 bases unmatched. The CDR3 coding sequence is TGCAGCGTAACAGGGGCGTCTAATGAAAAACTGTTTTTT. Translating gives CSVTGASNEKLFF.

The CDR3 here is CASSEATAGTDTQYF. CDR3 nucleotides: TGTGCCAGCAGTGAAGCTACGGCGGGCACAGATACGCAGTATTTT. V usage is TRBV6-1 and J usage is TRBJ2-3; unclear D gene. V was trimmed by 0 bases and J by 1 base, leaving 8 bases between them. The CDR3 consists of 15 residues. From germline, CDR1 is MNHNS and CDR2 SASEGT.

This clone has a handful of counts. V usage is TRBV28 and J usage is TRBJ1-1; D unclear. The V gene lost 3 bases and the J gene lost 2 bases, with 10 bases spanning the gap. CDR3 length equals 14 residues. Germline values: CDR1 MDHEN, CDR2 SYDVKM. The CDR3 DNA reads as TGTGCCAGCAGTTTGGAGCCCGTTAACACTGAAGCTTTCTTT. Residues: CASSLEPVNTEAFF.

This clone was counted a few times. V is TRBV5-1 and J is TRBJ2-3, with D perhaps TRBD2 (5 bases). There are 15 residues in the CDR3. In germline, CDR1 is SGHRS, CDR2 YFSETQ. The V end was cut by 1 base, the J end by 5 bases, with 14 bases between. The CDR3 DNA is TGCGCCAGCAGCTTGAGTTCTTCAGCGGTAGATACGCAGTATTTT. It is translated as CASSLSSSAVDTQYF.

Worth noting for this clone: This same CDR3 is encoded by further DNA sequences in the sample. The gene calls are TRBV18 and TRBJ2-5, with D perhaps TRBD2 (6 bases). The CDR3 has 11 amino acids. V shed 6 bases and J shed 5 bases, with 7 bases lying between them. The germline V gene has CDR1 KGHSH and CDR2 LQKENI. The CDR3 is CASSAGETQYF. The CDR3 bases are TGTGCCAGCTCCGCGGGGGAGACCCAGTACTTC.

This clone was seen more than once but under ten times. The chain employs TRBV9 and TRBJ1-2; D is undetermined. This CDR3 is built from 15 residues. V was shortened by 0 bases and J by 2 bases, with 11 bases between the two germline ends. Germline CDR1 and CDR2: SGDLS and YYNGEE. CDR3 nucleotides: TGTGCCAGCAGCGTAGAGCCGGGGATCAACTATGGCTACACCTTC. As protein: CASSVEPGINYGYTF.

This clone came up a few times. The V gene is TRBV23-1, the J gene TRBJ2-7; TRBD1 matches 9 bases. TRBV23-1 is an open reading frame, and its role is uncertain. The length of the CDR3 is 16 residues. The V segment lost 0 bases and the J segment 2 bases; nucleotides outside the gene matches: 5. The CDR3 spells CASSQSRTGVAYEQYF. CDR3 sequence (DNA): TGCGCCAGCAGTCAATCGAGGACAGGGGTGGCCTACGAGCAGTACTTC.

This clone was counted only a few times. The chain links TRBV28 to TRBJ2-3; TRBD1 aligns across 9 bases. The CDR3 runs 16 residues. Germline V CDR1 and CDR2: MDHEN, SYDVKM. The V segment lost 2 bases and the J segment 0 bases; nucleotides outside the gene matches: 3. CDR3 sequence: CASSLPGQGSTDTQYF. The CDR3 nucleotides are TGTGCCAGCAGTTTACCGGGACAGGGAAGCACAGATACGCAGTATTTT.

The sample holds a few counts of this clone. The chain uses TRBV19 and TRBJ1-6; perhaps TRBD1 as D (6 bases). CDR3 length: 18 amino acids. Germline V gene lookup returns CDR1 LNHDA and CDR2 SQIVND (reference sequence). The V end lost 1 base, the J end lost 0 bases, and 13 bases lay between the germline ends. As DNA, the CDR3 is TGTGCCAGTAGTATAGCCCAGGGGACAAGCTCCTATAATTCACCCCTCCACTTT. Translating gives CASSIAQGTSSYNSPLHF.

This clone showed up just a few times. Here the CDR3 DNA reads TGTGCCAGCAGCACGAGACCAGCGGGGGAGCAGTTCTTC. This gives the protein CASSTRPAGEQFF. The chain carries TRBV7-3 and TRBJ2-1, with 7 bases fitting TRBD2. Per the germline V gene, CDR1 is SGHTA and CDR2 is FQGTGA. Trimming at V came to 5 bases and at J to 10 bases, leaving 8 bases not matched to a gene. The CDR3 length is 13 residues.

This clone was found a few times. The CDR3 here is CASRWAYGYTF. CDR3 DNA sequence: TGTGCCAGCAGGTGGGCCTATGGCTACACCTTC. The rearrangement joins TRBV25-1 to TRBJ1-2; no reliable D call. Deletions cut 6 bases from V and 4 bases from J, with 6 bases between. CDR1 is MGHDK and CDR2 is SYGVNS in the germline V gene. This CDR3 has 11 amino acids.

V gene TRBV13 combines with J gene TRBJ2-7; D remains unclear. The CDR3 runs to 12 residues. In germline, CDR1 is PRHDT, CDR2 FYEKMQ (reference sequence). V was trimmed by 6 bases and J by 2 bases, leaving 8 bases between them. The CDR3 here is CASRGTTYEQYF. In nucleotides, the CDR3 is TGTGCCAGCAGGGGCACGACCTACGAGCAGTACTTC.